Listed here are 31 T cell receptor beta chains from one sample, sequenced in a study of T cells in localized non-small cell lung cancer. This table comes from immunoSEQ multiplex PCR, and its TCRdb copy is limited to in-frame clones, with some not included. The sample yields around 83,000 clones, around 90% seen once. Sequences were derived from peripheral blood, sampled before any cancer treatment. The receptors stem from a man aged 40 to 70 with stage I squamous cell lung carcinoma.

The chain links TRBV4-1 to TRBJ1-2; the D is unclear. V was cut by 4 bases and J by 3 bases, with 21 bases left in between. This CDR3 spans 17 amino acids. Germline values: CDR1 MGHRA, CDR2 YSYEKL. The CDR3 bases are TGCGCCAGCAGCCGACTTGGGGTCCCCAAGCGGGACTATGGCTACACCTTC. Protein product: CASSRLGVPKRDYGYTF.

The chain recombines TRBV25-1 with TRBJ2-7, with D tentatively TRBD2 (6 bases). The CDR3 covers 14 residues. Trimming cost V 5 bases and J 3 bases, with 14 bases left between them. CDR1 and CDR2 (germline): MGHDK, SYGVNS. The CDR3 loop reads CASSRAGAIYEQYF. CDR3 nucleotide sequence: TGTGCCAGCAGTAGAGCGGGCGCAATCTACGAGCAGTACTTC.

The chain employs TRBV7-9 and TRBJ2-3; TRBD1 aligns across 8 bases. V dropped 5 bases and J dropped 3; count of bases not matched to a gene: 7. Germline V gene sequence: CDR1 SEHNR, CDR2 FQNEAQ (reference sequence). CDR3 size: 15 residues. CDR3 DNA: TGTGCCAGCAGCCCGAGCAGGGGGCGGACAGATACGCAGTATTTT. It encodes CASSPSRGRTDTQYF.

V usage is TRBV7-9 and J usage is TRBJ1-6; tentative D call: TRBD1 (6 bases). The CDR3 totals 15 residues. Trimming removed 5 bases at V and 7 bases at J, with 15 bases between. Germline V gene sequence: CDR1 SEHNR, CDR2 FQNEAQ (reference sequence). CDR3 nucleotides: TGTGCCAGCAGCCCGCGGGTAGGGGGGAATTCACCCCTCCACTTT. It yields the protein CASSPRVGGNSPLHF.

This chain links TRBV5-4 with TRBJ1-3; D remains ambiguous. The length of the CDR3 is 11 residues. Trimming pared 10 bases from V and 3 bases from J, leaving 8 bases between. The germline CDR1 and CDR2 sequences are SGHNT and YYREEE (reference sequence). DNA for the CDR3: TGTGCCCTTCATTATGGAAACACCATATATTTT. Translating gives CALHYGNTIYF.

This clone was observed a single time. The rearrangement uses TRBV5-1 and TRBJ1-1; D is unresolved. Trimming cost V 3 bases and J 3 bases, with 3 bases left between them. CDR1 SGHRS and CDR2 YFSETQ come from the germline V gene. The CDR3 is made up of 11 amino acids. CDR3 protein: CASSSDTEAFF. CDR3 nucleotides: TGCGCCAGCAGCTCCGACACTGAAGCTTTCTTT.

DNA of the CDR3: TGTGCCAGCAGCTTAGCAAAAGGAAACACCATATATTTT. Translation gives CASSLAKGNTIYF. V gene TRBV7-2 combines with J gene TRBJ1-3; D unclear. V was trimmed by 0 bases and J by 4 bases, leaving 4 bases between them. Looked up from germline, CDR1 is SGHTA and CDR2 is FQGNSA. The CDR3 length is 13 residues.

The chain couples TRBV5-6 to TRBJ1-2; a weak D match, TRBD1 (6 bases). CDR3 size: 16 residues. The V end lost 3 bases, the J end lost 0 bases, and 15 bases lay between the germline ends. Germline lookup yields CDR1 SGHDT and CDR2 YYEEEE. The CDR3 sequence is CASSWSIGDTNYGYTF. Written as DNA, the CDR3 is TGTGCCAGCAGCTGGTCGATAGGGGACACTAACTATGGCTACACCTTC. The full variable domain, its missing parts supplied by reference TRBV5-6 and TRBJ1-2, is DAGVTQSPTHLIKTRGQQVTLRCSPKSGHDTVSWYQQALGQGPQFIFQYYEEEERQRGNFPDRFSGHQFPNYSSELNVNALLLGDSALYLCASSWSIGDTNYGYTFGSGTRLTVV.

The chain joins TRBV7-2 to TRBJ1-4, with D unresolved. Trimming shortened V by 3 bases and J by 6 bases, and 5 bases separated the two germline ends. There are 12 residues in the CDR3. Per the germline V gene, CDR1 is SGHTA and CDR2 is FQGNSA. CDR3 DNA: TGTGCCAGCAGCTTCTATGATGAAAAACTGTTTTTT. This translates into CASSFYDEKLFF.

The chain has TRBV29-1 and TRBJ1-1; no firm D call. Deletions cut 2 bases from V and 1 base from J, with 8 bases between. Germline assignment: CDR1 SQVTM and CDR2 ANQGSEA. The CDR3 consists of 13 residues. The CDR3 loop reads CSVEYAENTEAFF. Here the CDR3 DNA reads TGCAGCGTTGAATATGCAGAGAACACTGAAGCTTTCTTT.

Written as DNA, the CDR3 is TGTGCCAGCAGTCTCAGGTCCGGCGAGCCCCAGCATTTT. Its protein product is CASSLRSGEPQHF. The chain combines TRBV6-1 with TRBJ1-5; D is unclear. The CDR3 has 13 amino acids. V lost 5 bases and J lost 8, with 13 bases in between. Germline V CDR1 and CDR2: MNHNS, SASEGT.

The chain carries TRBV6-1 and TRBJ1-6, with 9 bases lining up with TRBD1. After removal of 7 bases from V and 9 bases from J, the junction contained 7 bases not matched to a gene. CDR1 and CDR2 from the germline V gene are MNHNS and SASEGT. The CDR3 is made up of 14 amino acids. The DNA of the CDR3 is TGTGCCAGCAATCCGGGACAGGGTGTTTCACCCCTCCACTTT. Protein: CASNPGQGVSPLHF.

V gene TRBV30 combines with J gene TRBJ1-6; D possibly corresponds to TRBD1 (5 bases). The CDR3 has 15 amino acids. Germline V gives CDR1 GTSNPN, CDR2 SVGIG (reference sequence). Trimming cost V 4 bases and J 7 bases, with 17 bases left between them. CDR3: CAWNTGQAKNSPLHF. In DNA, the CDR3 is TGTGCCTGGAACACGGGGCAGGCCAAGAATTCACCCCTCCACTTT.

In this sample, this clone turned up once. The chain links TRBV11-2 to TRBJ2-5, with D perhaps assigned TRBD1 or TRBD2 (5 bases each). CDR1 and CDR2 from the germline V gene are SGHAT and FQNNGV. The CDR3 sequence is 17 residues long. V gave up 2 bases and J gave up 1 base, with 17 bases separating them. The CDR3 DNA reads TGTGCCAGCAGCTTAATCTTGGGAAGGGGAGCCCAAGAGACCCAGTACTTC. Amino acid sequence: CASSLILGRGAQETQYF.

The chain employs TRBV28 and TRBJ2-2; no firm D call. Looked up from germline, CDR1 is MDHEN and CDR2 is SYDVKM. The CDR3 extends over 13 amino acids. Trimming removed 6 bases at V and 4 bases at J, with 9 bases between. As DNA, the CDR3 is TGTGCCAGCAGATTAGAACCCACCGGGGAGCTGTTTTTT. Its protein is CASRLEPTGELFF. The full variable domain, completed using reference TRBV28 and TRBJ2-2, is DVKVTQSSRYLVKRTGEKVFLECVQDMDHENMFWYRQDPGLGLRLIYFSYDVKMKEKGDIPEGYSVSREKKERFSLILESASTNQTSMYLCASRLEPTGELFFGEGSRLTVL.

This sequence joins TRBV4-1 and TRBJ1-3, with a weak D call TRBD1 (5 bases). Per germline, CDR1 MGHRA and CDR2 YSYEKL. There are 14 residues in the CDR3. The ends were cut back, 4 bases at V and 2 bases at J, with 9 bases in the middle. The CDR3, as DNA: TGCGCCAGCAGCCCGGACACGGCTGGAAACACCATATATTTT. It codes for CASSPDTAGNTIYF.

In DNA, the CDR3 is TGTGCCAGCAGTTTACAGGGGAGGAGGGGGTGGATCAACTATGGCTACACCTTC. Translation: CASSLQGRRGWINYGYTF. This chain uses TRBV27 with TRBJ1-2, with D possibly matching TRBD1 (6 bases). Germline loops: CDR1 MNHEY, CDR2 SMNVEV (reference sequence). The CDR3 runs to 18 residues. Trimming pared 2 bases from V and 2 bases from J, leaving 21 bases between.

This chain uses TRBV27 with TRBJ2-2, with 9 bases fitting TRBD1. The CDR3 extends over 16 amino acids. V lost 1 base to trimming and J lost 6 bases; unmatched junction nucleotides: 6. CDR1 and CDR2 (germline): MNHEY, SMNVEV (reference sequence). In nucleotides, the CDR3 is TGTGCCAGCAGTTTATTGGGACAGGGTGTTGCCGGGGAGCTGTTTTTT. Its protein is CASSLLGQGVAGELFF.

The chain couples TRBV4-1 to TRBJ2-1; no reliable D call. The CDR3 spans 15 residues. The V and J ends lost 4 bases and 6 bases respectively, with 16 bases between them. Germline CDR1 MGHRA, CDR2 YSYEKL. CDR3 coding DNA: TGCGCCAGCAGCCGCCCCGGGCCCCTCGGCAATGAGCAGTTCTTC. Translation gives CASSRPGPLGNEQFF.

The V gene is TRBV4-3, the J gene TRBJ1-2; D remains unclear. CDR3 length: 14 amino acids. Trimming took off 0 bases at V and 4 bases at J, with 9 bases between the two ends. CDR1 LGHNA and CDR2 YSLEER come from the germline V gene. The CDR3 is CASSQDHRGYGYTF. The CDR3 nucleotides are TGCGCCAGCAGCCAAGATCATCGAGGCTATGGCTACACCTTC.

The chain uses TRBV10-1 and TRBJ1-1; TRBD1 is a possible D gene (6 bases). The CDR3 spans 14 residues. With 1 base removed from V and 4 bases from J, the gap between germline ends came to 10 bases. From germline, CDR1 is WNHNN and CDR2 SYGVQD (reference sequence). CDR3 coding DNA: TGCGCCAGCAGTGAGTACAGGGTTTCCACTGAAGCTTTCTTT. The encoded protein is CASSEYRVSTEAFF.

This clone turned up a few times. V is TRBV2 and J is TRBJ1-1; D may be TRBD1 (5 bases). This CDR3 is 11 amino acids long. Trimming removed 5 bases from V and 5 bases from J, with 6 bases in between. Germline V gene data show CDR1 as SNHLY and CDR2 as FYNNEI. The CDR3 is CASSQGTEAFF. CDR3 sequence (DNA): TGTGCCAGCAGTCAGGGAACTGAAGCTTTCTTT.

This clone has at least ten counts. This sequence joins TRBV6-1 and TRBJ2-7; 8 bases are a match to TRBD1. The CDR3 has 15 residues. Germline assignment: CDR1 MNHNS and CDR2 SASEGT. The V and J ends lost 6 bases and 1 base, in that order; junction bases with no gene match: 8. In nucleotides, the CDR3 is TGTGCCAGCAGGACAGGGGCAACTATATCCTACGAGCAGTACTTC. Its translation: CASRTGATISYEQYF.

The genes are TRBV6-1 and TRBJ1-4; possibly TRBD1 for D (6 bases). The CDR3 sequence is 15 residues long. Per germline, CDR1 MNHNS and CDR2 SASEGT. V was shortened by 6 bases and J by 4 bases, with 15 bases between the two germline ends. The CDR3 nucleotides read TGTGCCAGCAGCCTACTGGACAGCAATAATGAAAAACTGTTTTTT. It yields the protein CASSLLDSNNEKLFF.

The chain uses TRBV7-5 and TRBJ2-7. TRBV7-5 has pseudogene status. The CDR3 spans 18 residues. The CDR3 here is CVRSLGWVGSSVAYEQYF. CDR3 DNA sequence: TGTGTCAGAAGCTTAGGATGGGTGGGTTCCTCAGTGGCCTACGAGCAGTACTTC.

The table lists this clone with a count of one. This chain connects TRBV5-1 to TRBJ2-1; no firm D call. This CDR3 comprises 14 residues. CDR1 and CDR2 from the germline V gene are SGHRS and YFSETQ. V was pared by 2 bases and J by 0 bases, with 6 bases between. The DNA of the CDR3 is TGCGCCAGCAGCTTTTCCATCTCCTACAATGAGCAGTTCTTC. It encodes CASSFSISYNEQFF.

V and J are TRBV28 and TRBJ2-1, with D unclear. Trimming took off 5 bases at V and 7 bases at J, with 24 bases between the two ends. The length of the CDR3 is 17 residues. CDR1 MDHEN and CDR2 SYDVKM come from the germline V gene. The DNA of the CDR3 is TGTGCCAGCAGTCTCATACTGGGATTATCCTCCGTGAATGAGCAGTTCTTC. Translated: CASSLILGLSSVNEQFF. The variable domain in full, with the rest retrieved from reference TRBV28 and TRBJ2-1, is DVKVTQSSRYLVKRTGEKVFLECVQDMDHENMFWYRQDPGLGLRLIYFSYDVKMKEKGDIPEGYSVSREKKERFSLILESASTNQTSMYLCASSLILGLSSVNEQFFGPGTRLTVL.

The J gene is TRBJ2-1, the V gene TRBV5-1, with 11 bases lining up with TRBD2. The CDR3 contains 15 residues. CDR1 is SGHRS and CDR2 is YFSETQ in the germline V gene. With 5 bases clipped from V and 4 bases from J, the junction kept 5 bases outside the gene matches. CDR3 in amino acids: CASSYTSGGYNEQFF. CDR3 nucleotides: TGCGCCAGCAGTTACACTAGCGGGGGATACAATGAGCAGTTCTTC.

This chain connects TRBV28 to TRBJ2-5, with D tentatively TRBD1 or TRBD2 (7 bases each). In germline, CDR1 is MDHEN, CDR2 SYDVKM. This CDR3 region has 15 residues. V was shortened by 4 bases and J by 3 bases, with 15 bases between the two germline ends. The chain's CDR3 is CASSYEGAGEETQYF. In DNA, the CDR3 is TGTGCCAGCAGTTACGAGGGGGCGGGAGAAGAGACCCAGTACTTC.

The gene calls are TRBV7-2 and TRBJ1-2, with 9 nucleotides matching TRBD1. V trimming: 4 bases; J trimming: 4 bases; junction bases outside the gene matches: 7. This CDR3 has 15 residues. Per the germline V gene, CDR1 is SGHTA and CDR2 is FQGNSA. The CDR3 DNA sequence: TGTGCCAGCAGCTCTACAGGGGGCGTCGGCTATGGCTACACCTTC. It is translated as CASSSTGGVGYGYTF.

Remarks on this clone: This specimen includes other DNA sequences encoding the same CDR3. In DNA, the CDR3 is TGTGCCAGCAGCTTAGGACAGGGAGATGGCTACACCTTC. It encodes CASSLGQGDGYTF. The chain couples TRBV13 to TRBJ1-2, with a tentative D call TRBD1 (6 bases). With 0 bases removed from V and 6 bases from J, the gap between germline ends came to 8 bases. Looked up from germline, CDR1 is PRHDT and CDR2 is FYEKMQ (reference sequence). There are 13 residues in the CDR3.